The clone carrying this T cell receptor (beta chain) was recorded only once. Its target is unknown. The data originate from a study of cytomegalovirus exposure and HLA in healthy donors. Study-level results: Trimming of TCR beta V- and J-genes showed a link, identified in a later analysis, to a missense DCLRE1C variant. As immune exposure information, only CMV serostatus was available. In an earlier analysis, most TCR beta V segments were productive about 87% or about 30% of the time.

The PCR used 60 Vbeta and 13 Jbeta primers. Generated by immunoSEQ multiplex PCR, the TCRdb table keeps only in-frame clones and is missing some. The sample lists 150,000 to 200,000 clones; around nine tenths were seen once. This CDR3 has 13 residues. CDR1 and CDR2 (germline): GTSNPN, SVGIG (reference sequence). The V and J ends lost 3 bases and 7 bases, in that order; junction bases with no gene match: 8. Though probably carrying unrecorded immune exposures, donors were nominally healthy at sampling. Sample: PBMCs. The chain recombines TRBV30 with TRBJ2-5; 7 bases fit TRBD2. This TCR derives from a woman between 18 and 30 years old in good health and CMV-seronegative. The DNA for the CDR3 is TGTGCCTGGAGCCGGGGGGATTTACGGACCCAGTACTTC. Protein: CAWSRGDLRTQYF.